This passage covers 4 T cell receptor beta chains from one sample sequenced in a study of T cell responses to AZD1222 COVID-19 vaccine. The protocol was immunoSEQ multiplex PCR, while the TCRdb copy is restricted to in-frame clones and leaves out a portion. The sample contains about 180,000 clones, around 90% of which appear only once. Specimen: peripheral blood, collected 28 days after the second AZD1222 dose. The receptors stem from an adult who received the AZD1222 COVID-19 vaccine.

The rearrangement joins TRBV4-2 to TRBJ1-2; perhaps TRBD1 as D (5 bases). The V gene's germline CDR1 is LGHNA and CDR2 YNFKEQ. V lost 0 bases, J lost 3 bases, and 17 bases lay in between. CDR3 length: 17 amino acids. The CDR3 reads CASSQDGFSGNHYGYTF. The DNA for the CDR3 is TGTGCCAGCAGCCAAGATGGATTTTCAGGGAACCACTATGGCTACACCTTC.

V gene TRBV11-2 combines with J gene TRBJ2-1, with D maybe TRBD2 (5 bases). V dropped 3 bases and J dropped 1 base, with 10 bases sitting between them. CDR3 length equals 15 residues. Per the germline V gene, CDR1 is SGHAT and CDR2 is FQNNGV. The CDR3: CASSFGRVSYNEQFF. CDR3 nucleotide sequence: TGTGCCAGCAGCTTCGGGCGGGTATCCTACAATGAGCAGTTCTTC.

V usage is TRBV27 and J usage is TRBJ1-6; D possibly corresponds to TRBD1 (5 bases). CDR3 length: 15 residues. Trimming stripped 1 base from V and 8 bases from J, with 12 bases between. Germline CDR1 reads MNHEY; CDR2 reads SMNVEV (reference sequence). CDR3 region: CASSLWSGTDSPLHF. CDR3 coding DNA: TGTGCCAGCAGTTTATGGTCAGGGACGGATTCACCCCTCCACTTT.

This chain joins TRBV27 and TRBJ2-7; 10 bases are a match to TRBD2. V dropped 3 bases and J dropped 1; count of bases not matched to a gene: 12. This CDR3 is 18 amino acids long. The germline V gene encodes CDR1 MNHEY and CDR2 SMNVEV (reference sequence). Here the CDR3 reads CASSLKGPSGRGSYEQYF. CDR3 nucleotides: TGTGCCAGCAGTTTGAAAGGCCCTAGCGGGAGAGGGTCCTACGAGCAGTACTTC.